The 19 T cell receptor beta chains given below trace back to one sample, sequenced in a study of cytomegalovirus exposure and HLA in healthy donors. The PCR made use of 60 Vbeta and 13 Jbeta primers. Using immunoSEQ multiplex PCR, the repertoire was profiled, and TCRdb retains in-frame clones only, with some absent. This table holds about 150,000 clones, about 80% found once. The sample comprised PBMCs. The origin of the receptors is a man between 35 and 55 years old in good health and CMV-seronegative.

The chain employs TRBV4-3 and TRBJ1-6, with TRBD1 matching 8 bases. CDR3 size: 14 residues. The germline V gene has CDR1 LGHNA and CDR2 YSLEER. V lost 3 bases to trimming and J lost 7 bases; unmatched junction nucleotides: 2. The CDR3 spells CASSQGQENSPLHF. CDR3 nucleotide sequence: TGCGCCAGCAGCCAGGGACAGGAAAATTCACCCCTCCACTTT.

This chain uses TRBV30 with TRBJ2-5; 11 nucleotides align to TRBD2. The CDR3 covers 18 residues. The germline V gene encodes CDR1 GTSNPN and CDR2 SVGIG (reference sequence). J lost 1 base, V lost 0 bases, and 10 bases had no gene match. The CDR3 DNA follows: TGTGCCTGGAGTGTAGGGGGCATAGCGGGGGGGCCCCAAGAGACCCAGTACTTC. It is translated as CAWSVGGIAGGPQETQYF.

The chain combines TRBV7-9 with TRBJ2-7, with D possibly being TRBD2 (6 bases). This CDR3 contains 13 residues. The germline gives CDR1 SEHNR, CDR2 FQNEAQ (reference sequence). The V and J ends lost 4 bases and 0 bases respectively, with 7 bases between them. CDR3 nucleotide sequence: TGTGCCAGCAGCTCGGGACTCTCCTACGAGCAGTACTTC. Encoded protein: CASSSGLSYEQYF.

The chain recombines TRBV9 with TRBJ2-1; TRBD2 agrees at 10 bases. This CDR3 has 16 residues. Germline loops: CDR1 SGDLS, CDR2 YYNGEE. Trimming took 0 bases from V and 9 from J; bases not matched to a gene: 9. The CDR3 DNA follows: TGTGCCAGCAGCGTAGTCCCTAGCGGGAGTTTTGGTGAGCAGTTCTTC. It translates to CASSVVPSGSFGEQFF.

There are a few counts of this clone. The V call is TRBV7-6, the J call TRBJ1-4; D gene uncertain. V gave up 5 bases and J gave up 7 bases, with 20 bases separating them. This CDR3 is 16 amino acids long. Per the germline V gene, CDR1 is SGHVS and CDR2 is FNYEAQ. The CDR3 sequence: CASSARPDSRGEKLFF. CDR3 nucleotides: TGTGCCAGCAGCGCAAGACCGGACTCCCGTGGTGAAAAACTGTTTTTT.

V gene TRBV29-1 combines with J gene TRBJ1-1, with TRBD1 as a possible D gene (6 bases). The CDR3 is 12 amino acids. V was pared by 7 bases and J by 1 base, with 10 bases between. Germline V gene lookup returns CDR1 SQVTM and CDR2 ANQGSEA. The CDR3 loop is CSAGGANTEAFF. The CDR3 DNA is TGCAGCGCCGGGGGGGCGAACACTGAAGCTTTCTTT.

This sequence joins TRBV28 and TRBJ2-7; TRBD2 agrees at 7 bases. V trimming: 5 bases; J trimming: 6 bases; junction bases outside the gene matches: 4. This CDR3 spans 12 amino acids. Looked up from germline, CDR1 is MDHEN and CDR2 is SYDVKM. CDR3 DNA: TGTGCCAGCAGTCCCGGGGAGGGCGAGCAGTACTTC. This gives the protein CASSPGEGEQYF.

Here the CDR3 reads CASSHQGGNTEAFF. CDR3 DNA sequence: TGCGCCAGCAGCCACCAGGGCGGGAACACTGAAGCTTTCTTT. The chain couples TRBV5-1 to TRBJ1-1, with D tentatively TRBD1 (5 bases). There are 14 residues in the CDR3. V dropped 4 bases and J dropped 1 base, with 11 bases sitting between them. Germline V gives CDR1 SGHRS, CDR2 YFSETQ.

In DNA, the CDR3 is TGTGCCAGCAGCTTAGATCGGCCGGGGACAGGGGTTGGAAACACCATATATTTT. Amino acid sequence: CASSLDRPGTGVGNTIYF. The rearrangement uses TRBV11-2 and TRBJ1-3; 10 bases map to TRBD1. This CDR3 region has 18 residues. The germline V gene encodes CDR1 SGHAT and CDR2 FQNNGV. Losses at the gene ends were 0 bases for V and 3 bases for J; bases not matched to a gene: 8.

The table lists this clone with a few counts. The chain couples TRBV28 to TRBJ1-6; TRBD1 agrees at 7 bases. CDR1 is MDHEN and CDR2 is SYDVKM in the germline V gene. Trimming at V came to 3 bases and at J to 10 bases, leaving 3 bases not matched to a gene. This CDR3 is built from 13 residues. CDR3 sequence (DNA): TGTGCCAGCAGTTTCCTAGGGGGCTCACCCCTCCACTTT. The encoded protein is CASSFLGGSPLHF.

This clone occurred a few times. The V and J genes are TRBV19 and TRBJ1-5; 7 bases line up with TRBD1. V gave up 5 bases and J gave up 1 base; unmatched junction bases: 8. The CDR3 loop spans 16 amino acids. Germline V lookup: CDR1 LNHDA, CDR2 SQIVND (reference sequence). The CDR3 nucleotides are TGTGCCAGTAGTTCTCCAGGACAGGCCAGCAATCAGCCCCAGCATTTT. This encodes CASSSPGQASNQPQHF.

J is TRBJ1-4 and V is TRBV9; D unresolved. From germline, CDR1 is SGDLS and CDR2 YYNGEE. The CDR3 contains 16 residues. The V end was cut by 4 bases, the J end by 0 bases, with 13 bases between. The CDR3 coding sequence is TGTGCCAGCAGCCCGGAGTTAAAAGCAACTAATGAAAAACTGTTTTTT. Translated, it gives CASSPELKATNEKLFF.

In this sample, this clone turned up once. V usage is TRBV5-4 and J usage is TRBJ2-7; weak D call: TRBD1 (8 bases). The V and J ends lost 4 bases and 6 bases respectively, with 35 bases between them. This CDR3 comprises 20 residues. CDR1 is SGHNT and CDR2 is YYREEE in the germline V gene (reference sequence). CDR3 amino acids: CASSHGQGRFSASGYSEQYF. Written as DNA, the CDR3 is TGTGCCAGCAGCCACGGACAGGGAAGGTTTTCGGCTAGCGGCTATAGCGAGCAGTACTTC.

CDR3 sequence reads: CASSFPTGGGGEKLFF. CDR3 coding DNA: TGTGCCAGCAGCTTCCCGACAGGGGGGGGAGGGGAAAAACTGTTTTTT. The chain is built from TRBV7-9 and TRBJ1-4; 9 bases are a match to TRBD1. Trimming took 3 bases from V and 8 from J; bases not matched to a gene: 10. Looked up from germline, CDR1 is SEHNR and CDR2 is FQNEAQ (reference sequence). The CDR3 loop spans 16 amino acids.

The chain combines TRBV10-3 with TRBJ2-5, with TRBD1 matching 7 bases. The J call may be incorrect, as the DNA end agrees better with TRBJ2-7. The CDR3 is 13 amino acids. Looked up from germline, CDR1 is ENHRY and CDR2 is SYGVKD. The chain's CDR3 is CAIQGIGSYEQYF. In DNA, the CDR3 is TGTGCCATACAGGGGATTGGCTCCTACGAGCAGTACTTC.

V gene TRBV5-1 combines with J gene TRBJ2-7, with 7 bases fitting TRBD2. The germline gives CDR1 SGHRS, CDR2 YFSETQ. The CDR3 is 16 amino acids. Trimming took 0 bases from V and 0 from J; bases not matched to a gene: 6. This CDR3 reads CASSLVTSVGSYEQYF. The DNA of the CDR3 is TGCGCCAGCAGCTTGGTCACTAGCGTAGGCTCCTACGAGCAGTACTTC.

V usage is TRBV6-1 and J usage is TRBJ2-1; 12 bases match TRBD2. This CDR3 has 16 amino acids. V was clipped by 3 bases and J by 9 bases; unmatched bases: 9. Per the germline V gene, CDR1 is MNHNS and CDR2 is SASEGT. DNA of the CDR3: TGTGCCAGCAGTGAGTCTAGCGGGAGGGCCGCAGCTGAGCAGTTCTTC. Translating gives CASSESSGRAAAEQFF.

This rearrangement joins TRBV4-1 to TRBJ1-1, with D hard to call. Trimming removed 1 base at V and 3 bases at J, with 12 bases between. The CDR3 has 15 amino acids. Germline V gene data show CDR1 as MGHRA and CDR2 as YSYEKL. CDR3 DNA: TGCGCCAGCAGCCAAGCCTTGGCGGAGGACACTGAAGCTTTCTTT. Translated: CASSQALAEDTEAFF.

The gene calls are TRBV4-1 and TRBJ2-7; TRBD1 aligns across 10 bases. The CDR3 contains 16 residues. Looked up from germline, CDR1 is MGHRA and CDR2 is YSYEKL. V was clipped by 3 bases and J by 4 bases; unmatched bases: 9. The chain's CDR3 is CASSHIGGQGRYEQYF. CDR3 DNA: TGCGCCAGCAGCCACATCGGGGGACAGGGGCGGTACGAGCAGTACTTC.